This T cell receptor beta chain was sequenced for a study of early T cells in non-severe SARS-CoV-2 infection (dated by TCRdb to 2020 to 2022). Background on the whole study: Because TCR sequencing was done on bulk RNA from unsorted whole blood, the alpha and beta chains could not be paired.

CDR1 and CDR2 are drawn from the germline V gene: MDHEN, SYDVKM. The CDR3 runs 16 amino acids, cysteine and phenylalanine included. Only CDR3 DNA is held: 48 bases, read in frame from base 1. The V end gives up 6 bases and the J end 8 bases, leaving 13 bases in the junction not matched to a gene. The receptor library was made with 5' RACE. The sequencer listed for this sample is NextSeq 500. The TCR library protocol attached unique molecular identifiers to individual cDNA molecules to correct for sequencing error and PCR bias. Both TCR alpha and beta chains were sequenced, and tight co-correlation was observed between alpha and beta sequence abundances in each sample. For the original study's pipeline: Decombinator V4 was used to annotate TCR sequences for V gene, J gene and CDR3. TCRs were defined as expanded if a significant change between any two time points was detected under a Poisson model with p below 0.0001. Abundances of TCRs were expressed as counts per million after normalisation to the total number of TCRs sequenced in each sample. TRAV1-2 paired with TRAJ12, TRAJ20 or TRAJ33 defined MAIT TCRs, while TRAV10 paired with TRAJ18 defined iNKT TCRs. A search of VDJdb, accessed on 1 November 2021, was run for TCRs annotated to CMV, EBV and SARS-CoV-2, with TCRs annotated for multiple antigens excluded. The public reads were reanalyzed by TCRdb: fastp trimming at Q25, MiXCR alignment, in-frame beta chains only. A single entry per CDR3 protein holds the most common genes and DNA from its merged rows. These V and J calls are TCRdb output, not the study's own analysis. The sample contains about 50,000 distinct CDR3 sequences, roughly 13% of them found a single time. Together, the top ten hold roughly a tenth of the sample.

The full study reports these points: Matching against VDJdb was skewed toward anti-spike CD8 responses, likely underestimated virus-specific expansions, and missed private and CD4 specificities.

Of note for this clonotype: Its antigen has not been determined. Base qualities are not at hand, and no much larger clone is one base apart.

The study was a case-control design nested within a healthcare worker cohort in London, UK, with weekly nasopharyngeal swab PCR tests and blood sampling. Healthcare workers were enrolled in the week of the UK lockdown, from 23 to 31 March 2020, and were followed every week for up to about 15 weeks. The sequenced sample was whole blood. The chain is made from TRBV28 and TRBJ1-4; 9 junctional bases match TRBD1. The sequence was obtained from an adult who was a healthcare worker with PCR-confirmed SARS-CoV-2 infection or an uninfected control (not recorded which). The CDR3 reads as follows: CASRPIPGTGPEKLFF. The DNA sequence reads TGTGCCAGCAGACCGATCCCCGGGACAGGGCCCGAAAAACTGTTTTTT. Beyond the CDR3, the reference TRBV28 and TRBJ1-4 genes provide the residues; the full variable domain reads: DVKVTQSSRYLVKRTGEKVFLECVQDMDHENMFWYRQDPGLGLRLIYFSYDVKMKEKGDIPEGYSVSREKKERFSLILESASTNQTSMYLCASRPIPGTGPEKLFFGSGTQLSVL.